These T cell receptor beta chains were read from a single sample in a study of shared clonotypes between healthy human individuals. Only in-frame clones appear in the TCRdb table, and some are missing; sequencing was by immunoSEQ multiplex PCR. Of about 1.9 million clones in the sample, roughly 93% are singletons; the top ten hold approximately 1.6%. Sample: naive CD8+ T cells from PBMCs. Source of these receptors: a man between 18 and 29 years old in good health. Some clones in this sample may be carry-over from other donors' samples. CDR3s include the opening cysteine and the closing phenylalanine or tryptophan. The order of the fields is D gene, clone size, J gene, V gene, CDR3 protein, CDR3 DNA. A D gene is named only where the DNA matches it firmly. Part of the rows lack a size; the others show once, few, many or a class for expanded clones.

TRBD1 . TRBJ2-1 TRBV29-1 CSIRTGEGNEQFF TGCAGCATAAGGACAGGGGAGGGCAATGAGCAGTTCTTC
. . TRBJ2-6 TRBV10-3 CAIATGRSGANVLTF TGTGCCATTGCGACGGGACGCTCTGGGGCCAACGTCCTGACTTTC
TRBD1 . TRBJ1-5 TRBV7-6 CASSSTGEGQPQHF TGTGCCAGCAGCTCGACAGGGGAAGGGCAGCCCCAGCATTTT
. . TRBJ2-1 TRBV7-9 CASSLAGGRHNEQFF TGTGCCAGCAGCTTAGCGGGAGGCCGCCACAATGAGCAGTTCTTC
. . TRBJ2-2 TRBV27 CASTAMAGELFF TGTGCCAGCACCGCCATGGCCGGGGAGCTGTTTTTT
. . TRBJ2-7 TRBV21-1 CASSLGLNIPSYEQYF TGTGCCAGCAGCCTGGGACTAAACATTCCGTCCTACGAGCAGTACTTC
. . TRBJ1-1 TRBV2 CASGGTVNTEAFF TGTGCCAGCGGAGGGACGGTGAACACTGAAGCTTTCTTT
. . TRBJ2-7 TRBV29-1 CSVEGGEIYEQYF TGCAGCGTTGAAGGCGGAGAAATCTACGAGCAGTACTTC
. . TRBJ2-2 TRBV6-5 CASSLTTNTGELFF TGTGCCAGCAGCCTGACTACCAACACCGGGGAGCTGTTTTTT
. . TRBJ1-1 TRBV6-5 CASSYSGYTEAFF TGTGCCAGCAGTTACAGCGGGTACACTGAAGCTTTCTTT
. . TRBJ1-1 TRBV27 CASSLRGSTEAFF TGTGCCAGCAGTTTGAGGGGAAGCACTGAAGCTTTCTTT
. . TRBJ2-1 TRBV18 CASSPPLNNEQFF TGTGCCAGCTCACCACCATTAAACAATGAGCAGTTCTTC
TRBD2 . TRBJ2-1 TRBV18 CASSHRTSGIDEQFF TGTGCCAGCTCACACCGGACTAGCGGGATTGACGAGCAGTTCTTC
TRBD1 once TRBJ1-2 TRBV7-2 CASSSDRRFDYGYTF TGTGCCAGCAGCTCGGACAGGCGCTTCGACTATGGCTACACCTTC
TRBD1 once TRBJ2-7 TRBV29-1 CSVEEGAGEQYF TGCAGCGTAGAAGAGGGGGCCGGGGAGCAGTACTTC
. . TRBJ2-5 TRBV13 CASSTWGGGETQYF TGTGCCAGCAGCACCTGGGGAGGTGGTGAGACCCAGTACTTC
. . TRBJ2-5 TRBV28 CASSRRDQETQYF TGTGCCAGCAGTCGACGGGACCAAGAGACCCAGTACTTC
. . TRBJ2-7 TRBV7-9 CASSYGQVSRNSYEQYF TGTGCCAGCAGCTATGGGCAGGTTTCCCGGAACTCCTACGAGCAGTACTTC
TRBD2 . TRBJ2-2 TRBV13 CASSLDPGGLAGTGELFF TGTGCCAGCAGCTTAGATCCGGGGGGACTAGCAGGCACCGGGGAGCTGTTTTTT
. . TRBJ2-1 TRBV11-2 CASSWRGSGAYNEQFF TGTGCCAGCAGCTGGAGGGGGTCGGGAGCTTACAATGAGCAGTTCTTC
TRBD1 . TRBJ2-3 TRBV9 CASSRVQGAYTQYF TGTGCCAGCAGCAGGGTCCAGGGGGCTTATACGCAGTATTTT
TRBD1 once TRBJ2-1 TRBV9 CASSVEQGGEQFF TGTGCCAGCAGCGTAGAACAGGGGGGTGAGCAGTTCTTC
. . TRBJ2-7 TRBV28 CASSSGYEQYF TGTGCCAGCAGTTCTGGTTACGAGCAGTACTTC
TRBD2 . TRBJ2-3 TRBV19 CASSSPGGRADTQYF TGTGCCAGTAGCAGTCCCGGAGGGAGGGCAGATACGCAGTATTTT
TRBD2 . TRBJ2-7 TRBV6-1 CASSGIRLAGVVYEQYF TGTGCCAGCAGTGGCATTAGACTAGCGGGAGTCGTCTACGAGCAGTACTTC
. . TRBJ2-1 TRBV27 CASSLAVSYNEQFF TGTGCCAGCAGTTTAGCTGTCAGCTACAATGAGCAGTTCTTC
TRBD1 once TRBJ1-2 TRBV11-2 CASSLLDRGKLYGYTF TGTGCCAGCAGTCTCCTTGACAGGGGAAAACTCTATGGCTACACCTTC
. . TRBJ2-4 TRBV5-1 CASSPDVAKNIQYF TGCGCCAGCAGCCCGGACGTAGCCAAAAACATTCAGTACTTC
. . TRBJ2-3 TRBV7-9 CASSLTGASTDTQYF TGTGCCAGCAGCCTGACAGGAGCTAGCACAGATACGCAGTATTTT
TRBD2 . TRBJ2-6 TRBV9 CASSLPREGANVLTF TGTGCCAGCAGCCTCCCCAGGGAGGGAGCCAACGTCCTGACTTTC
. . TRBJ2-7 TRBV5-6 CASSLEGTYEQYF TGTGCCAGCAGCTTGGAGGGAACCTACGAGCAGTACTTC
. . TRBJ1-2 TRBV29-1 CSVEGGNGYTF TGCAGCGTTGAGGGAGGCAATGGCTACACCTTC
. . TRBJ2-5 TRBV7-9 CASSQPQGQETQYF TGTGCCAGCAGCCAACCACAGGGCCAAGAGACCCAGTACTTC
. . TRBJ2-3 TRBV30 CAWSVLADTQYF TGTGCCTGGAGTGTACTTGCAGATACGCAGTATTTT
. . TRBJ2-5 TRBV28 CASSLYQETQYF TGTGCCAGCAGTTTGTACCAAGAGACCCAGTACTTC
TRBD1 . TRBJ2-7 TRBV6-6 CASIRDRGSYEQYF TGTGCCAGCATCCGGGACAGGGGGTCTTACGAGCAGTACTTC
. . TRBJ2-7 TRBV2 CASRARGGEGSYEQYF TGTGCCAGCAGGGCGAGGGGGGGAGAGGGTTCCTACGAGCAGTACTTC
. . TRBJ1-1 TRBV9 CASSVEDLNTEAFF TGTGCCAGCAGCGTCGAGGACCTGAACACTGAAGCTTTCTTT
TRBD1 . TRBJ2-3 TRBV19 CASSIGTGSSTDTQYF TGTGCCAGTAGTATCGGGACAGGGTCAAGCACAGATACGCAGTATTTT
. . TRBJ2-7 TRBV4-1 CASSQVSGSYEQYF TGCGCCAGCAGCCAAGTCTCAGGGTCCTACGAGCAGTACTTC